The clone carrying this T cell receptor beta chain was observed a few times. Its specificity is unknown. This CDR3 spans 13 amino acids. The V gene lost 1 base and the J gene lost 8 bases, with 11 bases spanning the gap. CDR1 and CDR2 from the germline V gene are SEHNR and FQNEAQ (reference sequence). Using its own MiXCR run on the RT-PCR reads, TCRdb lists one record per CDR3 protein. The repertoire holds about 650,000 distinct CDR3 sequences, around 15% seen once, with roughly 7.6% in the top ten. This specimen belongs to a study of response to subunit inactivated influenza vaccine. Overall study findings and caveats: It was suggested by the authors that few new T cells are recruited by each seasonal influenza vaccination.

The sample in question was PBMCs from blood, obtained 14 days before vaccination. This clonotype was obtained from a man between 50 and 59 years old who received an inactivated influenza vaccine. This chain joins TRBV7-9 and TRBJ1-2; D is undetermined. This chain's CDR3 is CASSLDSPLGYTF. In DNA, the CDR3 is TGTGCCAGCAGCTTAGACAGTCCGCTGGGCTACACCTTC. Full variable domain (rest looked up from reference TRBV7-9 and TRBJ1-2): DTGVSQNPRHKITKRGQNVTFRCDPISEHNRLYWYRQTLGQGPEFLTYFQNEAQLEKSRLLSDRFSAERPKGSFSTLEIQRTEQGDSAMYLCASSLDSPLGYTFGSGTRLTVV.